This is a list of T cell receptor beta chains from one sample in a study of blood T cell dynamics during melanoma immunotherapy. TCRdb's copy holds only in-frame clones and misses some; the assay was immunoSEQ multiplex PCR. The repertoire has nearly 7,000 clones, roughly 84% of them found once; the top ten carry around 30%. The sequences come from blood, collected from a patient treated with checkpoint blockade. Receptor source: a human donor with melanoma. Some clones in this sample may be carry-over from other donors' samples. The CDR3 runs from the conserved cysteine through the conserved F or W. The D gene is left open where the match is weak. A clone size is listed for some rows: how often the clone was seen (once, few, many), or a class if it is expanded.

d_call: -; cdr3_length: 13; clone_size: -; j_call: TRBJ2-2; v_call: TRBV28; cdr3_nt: TGTGCCAGCAGTTCAGACACGTACCGGGAGCTGTTTTTT; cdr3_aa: CASSSDTYRELFF
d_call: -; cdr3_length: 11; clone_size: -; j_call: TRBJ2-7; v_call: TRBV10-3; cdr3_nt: TGTGCCATCAGCGACACGTACGAGCAGTACTTC; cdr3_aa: CAISDTYEQYF
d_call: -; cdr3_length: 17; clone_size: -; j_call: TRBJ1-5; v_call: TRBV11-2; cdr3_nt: TGTGCCAGCAGCTTCCCCCGTCCGGGGCCCGAAAATCAGCCCCAGCATTTT; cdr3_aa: CASSFPRPGPENQPQHF
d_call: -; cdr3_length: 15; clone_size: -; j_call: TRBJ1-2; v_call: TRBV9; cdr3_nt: TGTGCCAGCAGCGTAGGGGGCAGGGTCTTGGATGGCTACACCTTC; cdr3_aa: CASSVGGRVLDGYTF
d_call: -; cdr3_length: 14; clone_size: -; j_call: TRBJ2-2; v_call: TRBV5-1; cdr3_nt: TGCGCCAGCAGTGGGGAGGCGAACACCGGGGAGCTGTTTTTT; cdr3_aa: CASSGEANTGELFF
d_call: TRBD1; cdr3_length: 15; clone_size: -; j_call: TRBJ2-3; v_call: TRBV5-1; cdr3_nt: TGCGCCAGCAGCAGGGGACAGGGCAGCACAGATACGCAGTATTTT; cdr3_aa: CASSRGQGSTDTQYF
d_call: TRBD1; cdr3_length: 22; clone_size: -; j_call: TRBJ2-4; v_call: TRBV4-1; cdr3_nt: TGCGCCAGCAGCCAATCAAGGGGACCGGGGACAGGGGTCAATCTAGCCAAAAACATTCAGTACTTC; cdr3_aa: CASSQSRGPGTGVNLAKNIQYF
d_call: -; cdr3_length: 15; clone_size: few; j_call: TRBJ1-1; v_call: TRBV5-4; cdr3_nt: TGTGCCAGCAGCCCCCCTAAAGCGGGGAACACTGAAGCTTTCTTT; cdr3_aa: CASSPPKAGNTEAFF
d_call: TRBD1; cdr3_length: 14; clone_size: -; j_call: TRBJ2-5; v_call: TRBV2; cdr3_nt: TGTGCCAGCAAACACGAGACAGGGGTCGAGACCCAGTACTTC; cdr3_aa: CASKHETGVETQYF
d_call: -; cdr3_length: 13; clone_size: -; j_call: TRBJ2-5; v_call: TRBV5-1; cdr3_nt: TGCGCCAGCACCTGGGACAACCAAGAGACCCAGTACTTC; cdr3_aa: CASTWDNQETQYF
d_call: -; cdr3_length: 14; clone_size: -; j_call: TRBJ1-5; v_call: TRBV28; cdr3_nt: TGTGCCAGCAGTCAAACCGGACAACCTCAGCCCCAGCATTTT; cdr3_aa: CASSQTGQPQPQHF
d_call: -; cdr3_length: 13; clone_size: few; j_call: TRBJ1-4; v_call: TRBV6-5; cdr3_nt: TGTGCCAGCGGCAATACAGGAAATGAAAAACTGTTTTTT; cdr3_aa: CASGNTGNEKLFF
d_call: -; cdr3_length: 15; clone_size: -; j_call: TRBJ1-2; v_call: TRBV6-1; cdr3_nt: TGTGCCAGCAGTGAAGGGGGAGGGAGGGCGCTGGGCTACACCTTC; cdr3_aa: CASSEGGGRALGYTF
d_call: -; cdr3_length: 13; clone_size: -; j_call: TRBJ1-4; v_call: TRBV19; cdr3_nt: TGTGCCAGTAGTATAAGGTCCGTCAGGCTTCGGTTTTTT; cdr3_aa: CASSIRSVRLRFF
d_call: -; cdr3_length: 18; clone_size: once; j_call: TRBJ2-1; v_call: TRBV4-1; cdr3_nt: TGCGCCAGCAGCCAGGGAGTCCGGGTGGCAGGGATCGGGAATGAGCAGTTCTTC; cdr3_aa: CASSQGVRVAGIGNEQFF
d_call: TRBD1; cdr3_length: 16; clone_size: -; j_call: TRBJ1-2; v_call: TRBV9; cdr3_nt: TGTGCCAGCAGCCACAGGGGGCAGCTGGTAAACTATGGCTACACCTTC; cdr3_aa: CASSHRGQLVNYGYTF
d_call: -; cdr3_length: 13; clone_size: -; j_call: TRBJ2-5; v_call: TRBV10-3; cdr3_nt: TGTGCCATCAGTGACCCCCCAAAAGCGACCCAGTACTTC; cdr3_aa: CAISDPPKATQYF
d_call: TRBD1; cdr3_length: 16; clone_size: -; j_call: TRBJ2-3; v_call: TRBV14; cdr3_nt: TGTGCCAGCAGCCAAGCTGTACAGGGGAGCACAGATACGCAGTATTTT; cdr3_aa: CASSQAVQGSTDTQYF
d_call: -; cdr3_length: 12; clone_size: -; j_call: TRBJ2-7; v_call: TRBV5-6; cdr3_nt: TGTGCCAGCAGCTTGGACAGGTACGAGCAGTACTTC; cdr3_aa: CASSLDRYEQYF
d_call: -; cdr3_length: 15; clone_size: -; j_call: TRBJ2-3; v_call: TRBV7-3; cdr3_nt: TGTGCCAGCAGCTTAATGGGCGGAATAACAGATACGCAGTATTTT; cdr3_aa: CASSLMGGITDTQYF
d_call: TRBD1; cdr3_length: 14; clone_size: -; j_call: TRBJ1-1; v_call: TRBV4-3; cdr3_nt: TGCGCCAGCAGCCGATCCACAGGGGGCGAAGAAGCTTTCTTT; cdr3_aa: CASSRSTGGEEAFF
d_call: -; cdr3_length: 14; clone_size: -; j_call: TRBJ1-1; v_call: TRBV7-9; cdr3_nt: TGTGCCAGCAGCCCAGGCGGCGGGTACACTGAAGCTTTCTTT; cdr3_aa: CASSPGGGYTEAFF
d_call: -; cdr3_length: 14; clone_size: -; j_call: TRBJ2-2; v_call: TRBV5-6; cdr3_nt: TGTGCCAGCAGCTTGCAGGGGAGCGCCGGGGAGCTGTTTTTT; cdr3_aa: CASSLQGSAGELFF
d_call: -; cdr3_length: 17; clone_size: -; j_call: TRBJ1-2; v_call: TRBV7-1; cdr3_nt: TGTGCCAGCAGCCTAAGTAGACAGGTATCCGAATCATATGGCTACACCTTC; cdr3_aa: CASSLSRQVSESYGYTF
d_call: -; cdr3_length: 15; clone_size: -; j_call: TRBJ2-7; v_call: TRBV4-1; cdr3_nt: TGCGCCAGCAGCCTTAGAGCGGACGGAGCTGACGAGCAGTACTTC; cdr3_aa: CASSLRADGADEQYF
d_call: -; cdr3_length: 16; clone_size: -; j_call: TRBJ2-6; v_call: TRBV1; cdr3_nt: TGCACCAGCAGTACCAGGCGTTTGTGTCGGGCCAACGTCCTGACTTTC; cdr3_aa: CTSSTRRLCRANVLTF
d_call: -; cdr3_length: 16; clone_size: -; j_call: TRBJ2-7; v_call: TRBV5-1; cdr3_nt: TGCGCCAGCAGCCACTCTCGGGACACCATTTACTACGAGCAGTACTTC; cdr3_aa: CASSHSRDTIYYEQYF
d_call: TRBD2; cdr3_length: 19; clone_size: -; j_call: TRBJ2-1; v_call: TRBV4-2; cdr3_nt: TGTGCCAGCAGTCCCTCCGGGACTAGCGGGAGTGGCTCCTACAATGAGCAGTTCTTC; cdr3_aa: CASSPSGTSGSGSYNEQFF
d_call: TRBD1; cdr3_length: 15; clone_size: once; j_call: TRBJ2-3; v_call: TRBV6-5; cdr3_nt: TGTGCCAGCAGTTACCGGGACAGGGGATCAGATACGCAGTATTTT; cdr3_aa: CASSYRDRGSDTQYF
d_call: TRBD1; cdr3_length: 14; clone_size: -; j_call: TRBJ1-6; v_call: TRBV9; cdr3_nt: TGTGCCAGCAGCGTAGGGACAGGGAATTCACCCCTCCACTTT; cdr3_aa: CASSVGTGNSPLHF
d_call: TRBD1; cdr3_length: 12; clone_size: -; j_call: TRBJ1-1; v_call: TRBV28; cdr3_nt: TGTGCCAGCAGTTTGCTCACAGGGGAGGCTTTCTTT; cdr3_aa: CASSLLTGEAFF
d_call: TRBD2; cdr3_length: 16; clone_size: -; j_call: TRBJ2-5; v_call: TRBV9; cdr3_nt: TGTGCCAGCTCCCGGCCAAGCGGGGGGGCCGGGGAGACCCAGTACTTC; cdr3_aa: CASSRPSGGAGETQYF
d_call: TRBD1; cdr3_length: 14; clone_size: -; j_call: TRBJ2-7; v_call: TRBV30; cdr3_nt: TGTGCCTGGAGCCTCGGGACAGGGGCAAGCGAGCAGTACTTC; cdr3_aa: CAWSLGTGASEQYF
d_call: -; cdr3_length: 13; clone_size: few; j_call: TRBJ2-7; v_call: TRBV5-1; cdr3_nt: TGCGCCAGCAGTGAACAGGGCACCTACGAGCAGTACTTC; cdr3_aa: CASSEQGTYEQYF
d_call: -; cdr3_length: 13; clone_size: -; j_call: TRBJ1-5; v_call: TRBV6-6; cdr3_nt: TGTGCCAGCAAGGACCGACCGGTCCAGCCCCAGCATTTT; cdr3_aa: CASKDRPVQPQHF
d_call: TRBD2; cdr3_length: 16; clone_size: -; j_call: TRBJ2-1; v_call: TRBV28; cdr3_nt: TGTGCCAGCGCCTATCCGGGACTAGCGGGAAAAACGGAGCAGTTCTTC; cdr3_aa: CASAYPGLAGKTEQFF
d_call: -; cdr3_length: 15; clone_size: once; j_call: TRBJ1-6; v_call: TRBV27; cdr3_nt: TGTGCCAGCGGAAAACAGGACTCCTATAATTCACCCCTCCACTTT; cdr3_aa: CASGKQDSYNSPLHF
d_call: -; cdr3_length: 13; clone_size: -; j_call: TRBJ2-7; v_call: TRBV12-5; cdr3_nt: TGTGCTAGTGGTCCAGAACAGATATTCGAGCAGTACTTC; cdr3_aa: CASGPEQIFEQYF
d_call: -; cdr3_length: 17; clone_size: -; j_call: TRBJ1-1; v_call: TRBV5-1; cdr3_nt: TGCGCCAGCAGCTTGGTGGGGCAGGGCAACATGAACACTGAAGCTTTCTTT; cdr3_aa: CASSLVGQGNMNTEAFF
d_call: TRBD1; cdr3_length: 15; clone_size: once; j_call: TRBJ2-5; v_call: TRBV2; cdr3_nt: TGTGCCAGCAGTGCTGGTCAGGGGGCGGGGGAGACCCAGTACTTC; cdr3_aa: CASSAGQGAGETQYF
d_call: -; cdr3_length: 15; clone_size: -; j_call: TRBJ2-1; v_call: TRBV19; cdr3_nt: TGTGCCAGTAGTGAAATACGGAGGGCGGACAATGAGCAGTTCTTC; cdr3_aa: CASSEIRRADNEQFF
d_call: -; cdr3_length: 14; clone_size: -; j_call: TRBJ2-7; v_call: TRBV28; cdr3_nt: TGTGCCAGCAGTTTTTCATTAGAGGGCTACGAGCAGTACTTC; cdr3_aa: CASSFSLEGYEQYF
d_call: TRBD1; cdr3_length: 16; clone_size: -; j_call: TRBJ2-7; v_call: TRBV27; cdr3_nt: TGTGCCAGCAGTAAACCCGGGACAGGGGGGACCTACGAGCAGTACTTC; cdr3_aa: CASSKPGTGGTYEQYF
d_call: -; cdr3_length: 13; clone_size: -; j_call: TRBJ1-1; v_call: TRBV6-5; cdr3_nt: TGTGCCAGCAGTTATACAGAGAACACTGAAGCTTTCTTT; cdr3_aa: CASSYTENTEAFF
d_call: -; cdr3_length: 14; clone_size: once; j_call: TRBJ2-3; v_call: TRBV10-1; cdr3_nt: TGCGCCAGCAGTGATGGGACTAGCACAGATACGCAGTATTTT; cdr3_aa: CASSDGTSTDTQYF
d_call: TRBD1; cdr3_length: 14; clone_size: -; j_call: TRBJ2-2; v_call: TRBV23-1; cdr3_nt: TGCGCCACCAGGGACAGGGGGCTCACCGGGGAGCTGTTTTTT; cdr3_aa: CATRDRGLTGELFF
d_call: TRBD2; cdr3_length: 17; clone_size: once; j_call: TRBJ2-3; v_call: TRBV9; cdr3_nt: TGTGCCAGCAGCGTAGTTACTAGCGGGGGTTGCGCAGATACGCAGTATTTT; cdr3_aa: CASSVVTSGGCADTQYF
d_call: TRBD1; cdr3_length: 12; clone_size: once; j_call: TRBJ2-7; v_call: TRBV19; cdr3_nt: TGTGCCAGTCGGGGACAGTCCTACGAGCAGTACTTC; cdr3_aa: CASRGQSYEQYF